The entry below gives a single T cell receptor beta chain sequence along with its context. Its specificity is not known. CDR3 length equals 16 residues. Looked up from germline, CDR1 is SEHNR and CDR2 is FQNEAQ (reference sequence). Unmatched junction bases numbered 16, after V lost 5 bases and J lost 6 bases. Via MiXCR, TCRdb re-called the reads, giving one row per CDR3 protein. The table lists around 530,000 distinct CDR3 sequences, 26% of them singletons. The data stem from a study of T cell repertoires in cytomegalovirus infection. Study findings and constraints: Cumulative frequency (of public TCR beta family members) identified carriers of CMV plus the relevant HLA.

The sequenced material came from PBMCs. This clonotype was sampled from a human donor in good health (CMV status not recorded). Some clones in this sample may be carry-over from other donors' samples. The chain uses TRBV7-9 and TRBJ2-7, with 7 bases that match TRBD2. The CDR3, as DNA: TGTGCCAGCAGCCCAGTCCAGCGGGACGTGTCGGGCGAGCAGTACTTC. Translated, it gives CASSPVQRDVSGEQYF.